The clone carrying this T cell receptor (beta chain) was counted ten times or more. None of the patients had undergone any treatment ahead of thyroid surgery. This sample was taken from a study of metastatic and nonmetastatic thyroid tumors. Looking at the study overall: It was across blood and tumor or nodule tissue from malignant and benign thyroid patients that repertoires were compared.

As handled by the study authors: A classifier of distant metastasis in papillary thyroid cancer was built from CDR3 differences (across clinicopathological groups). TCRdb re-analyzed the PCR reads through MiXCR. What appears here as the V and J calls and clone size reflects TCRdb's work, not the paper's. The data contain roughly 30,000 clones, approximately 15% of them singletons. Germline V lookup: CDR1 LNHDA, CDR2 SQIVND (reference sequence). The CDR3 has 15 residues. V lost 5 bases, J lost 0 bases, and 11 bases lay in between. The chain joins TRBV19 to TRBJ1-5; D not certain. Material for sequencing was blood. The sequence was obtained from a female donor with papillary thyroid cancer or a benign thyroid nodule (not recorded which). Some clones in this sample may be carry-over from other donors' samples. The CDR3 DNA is TGTGCCAGTAGTTCGGCAGTTTATAGCAATCAGCCCCAGCATTTT. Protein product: CASSSAVYSNQPQHF.